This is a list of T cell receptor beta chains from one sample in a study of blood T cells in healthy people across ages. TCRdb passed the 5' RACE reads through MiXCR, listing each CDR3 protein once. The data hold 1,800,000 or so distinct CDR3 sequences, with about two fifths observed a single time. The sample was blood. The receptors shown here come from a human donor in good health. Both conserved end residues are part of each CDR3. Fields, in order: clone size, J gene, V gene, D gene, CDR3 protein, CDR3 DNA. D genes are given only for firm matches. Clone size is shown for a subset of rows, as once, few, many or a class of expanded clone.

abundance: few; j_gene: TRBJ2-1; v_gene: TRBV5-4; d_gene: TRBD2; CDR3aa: CASSLGSGGSNEQFF; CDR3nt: TGTGCCAGCAGCTTGGGTAGCGGGGGATCCAATGAGCAGTTCTTC
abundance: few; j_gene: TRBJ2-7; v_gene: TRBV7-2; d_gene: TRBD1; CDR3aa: CASSATRDRVNEQYF; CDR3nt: TGTGCCAGCAGTGCAACCCGGGACAGGGTCAACGAGCAGTACTTC
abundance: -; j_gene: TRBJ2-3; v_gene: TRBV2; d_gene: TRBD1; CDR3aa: CASNQGANSNTQYF; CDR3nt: TGTGCCAGCAATCAGGGGGCGAATTCTAATACGCAGTATTTT
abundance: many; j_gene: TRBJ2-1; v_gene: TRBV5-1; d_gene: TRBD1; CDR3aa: CASSLGQGANEQFF; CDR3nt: TGTGCCAGCAGTTTGGGGCAGGGGGCGAATGAGCAGTTCTTC
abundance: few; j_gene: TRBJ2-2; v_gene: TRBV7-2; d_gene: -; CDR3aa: CASSRGGNTGELFF; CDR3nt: TGTGCCAGCAGCCGGGGCGGAAACACCGGGGAGCTGTTTTTT
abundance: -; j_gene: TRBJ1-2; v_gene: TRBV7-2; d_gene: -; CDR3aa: CASSLAGGGGLGYTF; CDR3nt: TGTGCCAGCAGCTTAGCGGGGGGCGGTGGCCTTGGCTACACCTTC
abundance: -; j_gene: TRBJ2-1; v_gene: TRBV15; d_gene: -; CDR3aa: CATSRDPDGNEQFF; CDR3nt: TGTGCCACCAGCAGAGATCCCGATGGGAATGAGCAGTTCTTC
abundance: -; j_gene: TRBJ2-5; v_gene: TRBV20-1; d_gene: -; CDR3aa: CSADLGYQETQYF; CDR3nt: TGCAGTGCTGACCTGGGGTACCAAGAGACCCAGTACTTC
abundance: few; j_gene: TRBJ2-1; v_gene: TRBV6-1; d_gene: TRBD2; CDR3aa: CASSQLAGGFSSYNEQFF; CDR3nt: TGTGCCAGCAGTCAACTAGCGGGGGGCTTCAGCTCCTACAATGAGCAGTTCTTC
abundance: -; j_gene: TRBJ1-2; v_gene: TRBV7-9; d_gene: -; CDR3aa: CASRGGFDYGYTF; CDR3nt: TGTGCCAGCAGGGGAGGGTTCGACTATGGCTACACCTTC
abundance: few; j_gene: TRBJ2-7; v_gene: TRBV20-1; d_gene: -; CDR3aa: CSARAPQRTTEPIFEQYF; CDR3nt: TGCAGTGCTAGAGCCCCGCAAAGGACTACTGAACCTATTTTCGAGCAGTACTTC
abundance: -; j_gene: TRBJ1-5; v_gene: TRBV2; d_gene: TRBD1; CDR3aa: CASSEGTGGSRPQHF; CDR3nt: TGTGCCAGCAGTGAGGGGACAGGGGGCTCAAGGCCCCAGCATTTT
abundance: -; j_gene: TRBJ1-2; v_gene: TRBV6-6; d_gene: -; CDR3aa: CASSSLGGLNYGYTF; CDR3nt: TGTGCCAGCAGTTCCCTTGGGGGTTTGAACTATGGCTACACCTTC
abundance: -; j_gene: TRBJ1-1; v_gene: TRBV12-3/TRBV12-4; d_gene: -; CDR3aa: CASRGTGRFPEALF; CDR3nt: TGTGCCAGCAGGGGTACAGGTAGGTTCCCTGAAGCTTTGTTT
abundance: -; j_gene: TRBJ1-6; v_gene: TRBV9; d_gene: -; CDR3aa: CASSPSGFPDSPLHF; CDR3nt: TGTGCCAGCAGCCCATCCGGATTCCCCGATTCACCCCTCCACTTT
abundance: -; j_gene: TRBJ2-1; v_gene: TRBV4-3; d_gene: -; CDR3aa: CASSQSHRNEQFF; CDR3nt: TGCGCCAGCAGCCAATCCCACCGCAATGAGCAGTTCTTC
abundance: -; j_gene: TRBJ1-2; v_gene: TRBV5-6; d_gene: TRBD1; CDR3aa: CASSSEGFWGQGSYTF; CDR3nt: TGTGCCAGCAGCTCGGAGGGTTTTTGGGGACAGGGGAGCTACACCTTC
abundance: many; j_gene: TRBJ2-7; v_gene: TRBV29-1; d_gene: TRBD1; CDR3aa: CSVYNRGSYEQYF; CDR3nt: TGCAGCGTGTATAACAGGGGCAGCTACGAGCAGTACTTC
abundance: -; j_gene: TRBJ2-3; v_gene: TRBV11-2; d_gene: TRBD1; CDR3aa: CASSRDRAQMDTQYF; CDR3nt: TGTGCCAGCAGCCGGGACAGGGCTCAAATGGATACGCAGTATTTT
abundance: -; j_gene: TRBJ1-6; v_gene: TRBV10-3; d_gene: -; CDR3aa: CAISPGPDRSRYNSPLHF; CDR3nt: TGTGCCATCAGTCCAGGGCCAGACCGAAGTCGGTACAATTCACCCCTCCACTTT
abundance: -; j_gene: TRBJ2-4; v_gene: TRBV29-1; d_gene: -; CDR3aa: CSVNRFGDEQYF; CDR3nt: TGCAGCGTTAACAGGTTCGGCGATGAGCAGTACTTC
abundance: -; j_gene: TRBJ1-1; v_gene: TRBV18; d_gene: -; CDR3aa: CASSPPWAGMNTEAFF; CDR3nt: TGTGCCAGCTCACCGCCCTGGGCGGGGATGAACACTGAAGCTTTCTTT
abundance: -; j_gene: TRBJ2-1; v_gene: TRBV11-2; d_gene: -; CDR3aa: CASSQRGAGYQETQFF; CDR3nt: TGTGCCAGCAGCCAAAGGGGGGCCGGGTATCAAGAGACCCAGTTCTTC
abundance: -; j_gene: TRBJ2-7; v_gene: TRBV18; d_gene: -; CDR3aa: CASSRPDLTVEQYF; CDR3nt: TGTGCCAGCTCACGACCCGATTTAACGGTCGAGCAGTACTTC
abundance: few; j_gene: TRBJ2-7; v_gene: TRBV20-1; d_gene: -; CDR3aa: CSATAPLAGEQYF; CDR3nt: TGCAGTGCTACAGCTCCCCTAGCTGGCGAGCAGTACTTC
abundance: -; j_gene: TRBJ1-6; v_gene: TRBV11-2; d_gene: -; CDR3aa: CASSSTLGSYNSPLHF; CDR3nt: TGTGCCAGCAGCTCTACATTGGGGTCCTATAATTCACCCCTCCACTTT
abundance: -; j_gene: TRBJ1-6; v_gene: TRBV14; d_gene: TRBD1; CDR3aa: CASSQPWTGGRSPLHF; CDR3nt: TGTGCCAGCAGCCAACCATGGACAGGGGGTCGATCACCCCTCCACTTT
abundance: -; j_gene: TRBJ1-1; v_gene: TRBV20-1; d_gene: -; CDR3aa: CSGGFMNTEAFF; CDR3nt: TGCAGTGGTGGATTCATGAACACTGAAGCTTTCTTT
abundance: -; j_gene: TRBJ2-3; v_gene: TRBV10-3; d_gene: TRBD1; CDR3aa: CAISVGQGAADTQYF; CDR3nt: TGTGCCATCAGTGTCGGGCAGGGGGCCGCAGATACGCAGTATTTT
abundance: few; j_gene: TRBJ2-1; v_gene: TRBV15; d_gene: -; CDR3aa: CATSRDLAGNEQFF; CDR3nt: TGTGCCACCAGCAGAGATTTGGCAGGCAATGAGCAGTTCTTC
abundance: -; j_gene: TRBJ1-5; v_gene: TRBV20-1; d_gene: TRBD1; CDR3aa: CSAQGQGARGNQPQHF; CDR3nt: TGCAGTGCACAAGGACAGGGGGCTAGGGGCAATCAGCCCCAGCATTTT
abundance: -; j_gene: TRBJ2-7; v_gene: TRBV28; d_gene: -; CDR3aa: CASSPSTRAYEQYF; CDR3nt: TGTGCCAGCAGTCCTTCGACAAGAGCCTACGAGCAGTACTTC
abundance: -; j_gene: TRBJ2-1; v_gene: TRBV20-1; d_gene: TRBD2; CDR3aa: CSATSSGASNEQFF; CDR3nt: TGCAGTGCTACTTCTAGCGGGGCCTCTAATGAGCAGTTCTTC
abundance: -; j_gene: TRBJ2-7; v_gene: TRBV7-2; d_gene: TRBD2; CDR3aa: CASSLVVIAGCEQYF; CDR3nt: TGTGCCAGCAGCTTAGTCGTAATAGCGGGGTGCGAGCAGTACTTC
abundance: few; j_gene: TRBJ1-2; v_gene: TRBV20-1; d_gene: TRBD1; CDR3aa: CSARTLGQLEGYTF; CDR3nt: TGCAGTGCTAGAACGTTGGGACAGCTTGAGGGCTACACCTTC
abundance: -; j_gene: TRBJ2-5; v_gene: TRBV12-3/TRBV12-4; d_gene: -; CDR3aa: CASSSFESPETQYF; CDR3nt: TGTGCCAGCAGTTCGTTTGAATCCCCCGAGACCCAGTACTTC
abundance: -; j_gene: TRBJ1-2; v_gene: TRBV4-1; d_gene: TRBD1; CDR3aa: CASSRPGQGAKDGYTF; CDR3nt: TGCGCCAGCAGCCGGCCGGGACAGGGGGCTAAAGATGGCTACACCTTC
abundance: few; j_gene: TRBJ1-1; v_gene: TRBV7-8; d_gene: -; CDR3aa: CASSHFGRDIEAFF; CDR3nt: TGTGCCAGCAGCCACTTTGGACGGGACATTGAAGCTTTCTTT
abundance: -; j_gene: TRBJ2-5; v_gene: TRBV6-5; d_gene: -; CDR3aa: CASSSPSRGEETQYF; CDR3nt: TGTGCCAGCAGTTCCCCCTCCCGTGGGGAAGAGACCCAGTACTTC
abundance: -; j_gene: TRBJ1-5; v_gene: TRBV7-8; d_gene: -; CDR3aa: CASSSQQGFRQPQHF; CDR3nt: TGTGCCAGCAGCTCACAACAAGGGTTTCGGCAGCCCCAGCATTTT
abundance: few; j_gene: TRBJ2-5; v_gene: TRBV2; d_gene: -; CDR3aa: CASELNRDQETQYF; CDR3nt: TGTGCCAGTGAGCTTAACAGGGACCAAGAGACCCAGTACTTC